This record concerns one T cell receptor (beta chain) sequence. These data come from a study of blood T cell repertoires in COVID-19. Study at large: COVID-19 samples from acute and convalescent phases originated in the United States, Italy and Spain. In each case, the material was cDNA or gDNA derived from T cells, B-cell-depleted T cells, or PBMCs.

Generated by immunoSEQ multiplex PCR, the TCRdb table keeps only in-frame clones and is missing some. The data hold roughly 150,000 clones, with more than 70% observed a single time. Between the trimmed V and J ends, which lost 2 bases and 3 bases, there was a span of 13 bases. This CDR3 is built from 14 residues. Germline CDR1 reads GTSNPN; CDR2 reads SVGIG (reference sequence). The chain carries TRBV30 and TRBJ1-2; D unresolved. The sequence was collected from a man in his sixties with acute or convalescent COVID-19. The sample was peripheral blood. The CDR3 loop is CAWSHSNAYYGYTF. CDR3 DNA: TGTGCCTGGAGTCACTCCAACGCATACTATGGCTACACCTTC.